This T cell receptor (beta chain) appears in the sequencing data of a study of T cells in Graves' hyperthyroidism and ophthalmopathy. Study-wide background: Before any treatment, at initial diagnosis, peripheral blood was collected.

Diagnosis rested on symptoms, serum thyroxine and TRAb, thyroid ultrasound, and orbital computed tomography. Source material for PBMCs was 9 to 10 ml fresh peripheral blood. In this sample, this clonotype turned up a few times. The germline V gene has CDR1 SGHRS and CDR2 YFSETQ. This CDR3 comprises 15 residues. V dropped 4 bases and J dropped 4 bases, with 18 bases sitting between them. The source material, RNA transcripts, was used to amplify TCR beta CDR3 regions. RT-PCR in the first round (using the HTBI primer set) targeted the TCR CDR3. TCRdb ran MiXCR on the multiplex PCR reads and lists one entry per CDR3 protein. The table shows approximately 520,000 distinct CDR3 sequences, with roughly a quarter occurring only once.

The sequence was obtained from a woman in her 30s with Graves' ophthalmopathy. The rearrangement joins TRBV5-1 to TRBJ2-7; D unresolved. The sample taken for sequencing was blood. The CDR3 DNA is TGCGCCAGCAGCCCCCTCGGACGGGCGGAATACGAGCAGTACTTC. As protein: CASSPLGRAEYEQYF.